This T cell receptor beta chain was sequenced during a study of T cells in localized non-small cell lung cancer. Study-wide points: For the top 100 tumor clones, a median about 60 also appeared in adjacent lung. Multi-region tumor sequencing was not done, so intratumor heterogeneity could not be excluded.

Comments on this clone: Its target is unknown.

Only in-frame clones appear in the TCRdb table, and some are missing; sequencing was by immunoSEQ multiplex PCR. Here the sample spans fewer than 95,000 clones, roughly 90% being singletons. From germline, CDR1 is MDHEN and CDR2 SYDVKM. The CDR3 extends over 17 amino acids. V was clipped by 5 bases and J by 6 bases, with 24 bases between them. The chain joins TRBV28 to TRBJ2-3; the D call may be TRBD1 or TRBD2 (5 bases each). The TCR originated in a woman aged 35-75 years with stage II squamous cell lung carcinoma. The sample was PBMCs, taken before any cancer treatment. The DNA for the CDR3 is TGTGCCAGCAGTCCCCCCTTCGGGACCGATCTGGGCGATACGCAGTATTTT. Protein sequence: CASSPPFGTDLGDTQYF.